A single T cell receptor beta chain is shown here with its context. Its antigen remains unidentified. No treatment had been given to any patient before thyroid surgery. In the original analysis: The study built a papillary thyroid cancer distant-metastasis classifier from CDR3 differences across clinicopathological groups. TCRdb re-called the PCR reads through MiXCR. These V and J calls derive from TCRdb rather than the authors' analysis. The data hold 40,000 or so clones, with 25% to 30% observed a single time. The data derive from a study of metastatic and nonmetastatic thyroid tumors. About the study: Repertoires from malignant and benign thyroid patients were compared across blood and tumor or nodule tissue.

The CDR3 loop spans 14 amino acids. The V gene's germline CDR1 is KGHSH and CDR2 LQKENI. The V end lost 0 bases, the J end lost 8 bases, and 10 bases lay between the germline ends. Findings of the study overall: It was reported that TCR beta diversity was significantly higher in malignant thyroid tumors than benign nodules, in blood and tumor.

This sequence was found in a female donor with papillary thyroid cancer or a benign thyroid nodule (not recorded which). Some clones in this sample may be carry-over from other donors' samples. The chain uses TRBV18 and TRBJ1-4; D unresolved. Sequencing was performed on blood. CDR3 residues: CASSPPSEAEKLFF. CDR3 DNA: TGTGCCAGCTCACCACCCTCGGAGGCGGAAAAACTGTTTTTT.